A selection of T cell receptor beta chains follows, all from one sample in a study of beta chain features in type 1 diabetes. TCRdb's table, derived via immunoSEQ multiplex PCR, lists solely in-frame clones and lacks some. The table shows about half a million clones, with about an eighth occurring only once. The sequenced sample was naive CD4+ T cells from blood. These receptors were obtained from a woman aged 18-30 years in good health. CDR3s include the opening cysteine and the closing phenylalanine or tryptophan. The D gene is left open where the match is weak. Part of the rows lack a size; the others show once, few, many or a class for expanded clones.

v_gene	d_gene	abundance	j_gene	CDR3nt	CDR3aa
TRBV15	-	-	TRBJ2-1	TGTGCCACCAGCAGAGATCTCTCGGGCAGGGTGTCAGTTTATGAGCAGTTCTTC	CATSRDLSGRVSVYEQFF
TRBV5-4	TRBD2	few	TRBJ2-3	TGTGCCAGCTGCCCGGGAGGGCCTCTATCGGGAGATACGCAGTATTTT	CASCPGGPLSGDTQYF
TRBV27	-	-	TRBJ2-1	TGTGCCAGCAGTTTAGTTGGGGTGGTCAATGAGCAGTTCTTC	CASSLVGVVNEQFF
TRBV9	TRBD2	few	TRBJ2-2	TGTGCCAGCAGCGTTAGACCGGGACTAGCGGGGACCGGGGAGCTGTTTTTT	CASSVRPGLAGTGELFF
TRBV28	-	-	TRBJ2-7	TGTGCCAGCAGTCCGCCGGGGCTCTACGAGCAGTACTTC	CASSPPGLYEQYF
TRBV2	-	few	TRBJ2-1	TGTGCCAGCAGAAGGGACGGCCGCGATGAGCAGTTCTTC	CASRRDGRDEQFF
TRBV7-9	-	few	TRBJ1-2	TGTGCCAGCAGCCCCCATGGCTACACCTTC	CASSPHGYTF
TRBV7-9	-	few	TRBJ1-1	TGTGCCAGCAGCTCCCTGGGGGGCACTGAAGCTTTCTTT	CASSSLGGTEAFF
TRBV19	-	few	TRBJ1-2	TGTGCCAGTAGTCTCGGGTATGGCTACACCTTC	CASSLGYGYTF
TRBV29-1	TRBD1	few	TRBJ2-2	TGCAGCATCGACAGGGGAAACACCGGGGAGCTGTTTTTT	CSIDRGNTGELFF
TRBV4-1	TRBD2	few	TRBJ2-4	TGCGCCAGCAGCCAACTTGGACTAGCGGGAGGAGGGTCCAAAAACATTCAGTACTTC	CASSQLGLAGGGSKNIQYF
TRBV25-1	TRBD2	-	TRBJ2-3	TGTGCCACCCAGACTAGCGGGAGGCTCAAAGGTACGCAGTATTTT	CATQTSGRLKGTQYF
TRBV27	-	few	TRBJ2-1	TGTGCCAGCAGTTTGGAGGGATATCCAAATGAGCAGTTCTTC	CASSLEGYPNEQFF
TRBV23-1	-	few	TRBJ2-3	TGCGCCAGCAGAATACAGGGAGGTACGCAGTATTTT	CASRIQGGTQYF
TRBV19	-	few	TRBJ2-3	TGTGCCAGTAGTTCGCCGGGTTTCGATACGCAGTATTTT	CASSSPGFDTQYF
TRBV7-3	-	-	TRBJ2-2	TGTGCCAGCAGCTTAACGGGAGTTAACACCGGGGAGCTGTTTTTT	CASSLTGVNTGELFF
TRBV4-3	-	few	TRBJ1-6	TGCGCCAGCAGCCAAGATCCGGTACCTGGGATTTCACCCCTCCACTTT	CASSQDPVPGISPLHF
TRBV27	TRBD2	few	TRBJ2-1	TGTGCCAGCAGTTTACTAGCGGGAGGTAACAATGAGCAGTTCTTC	CASSLLAGGNNEQFF
TRBV7-2	-	-	TRBJ2-1	TGTGCCAGCAGCTTATTGGGGGGCTCCTACAATGAGCAGTTCTTC	CASSLLGGSYNEQFF
TRBV7-9	-	-	TRBJ2-1	TGTGCCAGCAGGGCTCAAAGATACAATGAGCAGTTCTTC	CASRAQRYNEQFF
TRBV4-3	-	few	TRBJ1-1	TGCGCCAGCAGCCAAGCACGACTGCCGTCGGCTGAAGCTTTCTTT	CASSQARLPSAEAFF
TRBV19	-	-	TRBJ2-5	TGTGCCAGTAGTATCAGACAGTTGACCCAAGAGACCCAGTACTTC	CASSIRQLTQETQYF
TRBV18	-	-	TRBJ2-1	TGTGCCAGCTCACCCACCAAGGTTTACAATGAGCAGTTCTTC	CASSPTKVYNEQFF
TRBV2	-	-	TRBJ2-7	TGTGCCAGCAGTGACGAAACTAAGGTCTACGAGCAGTACTTC	CASSDETKVYEQYF
TRBV6-5	-	-	TRBJ2-6	TGTGCCAGCAGCCGCGAAGGATCTGGGGCCAACGTCCTGACTTTC	CASSREGSGANVLTF
TRBV30	-	-	TRBJ1-4	TGTGCCTGGAGTGGAGCAGAGGCTAATGAAAAACTGTTTTTT	CAWSGAEANEKLFF
TRBV29-1	TRBD2	-	TRBJ2-1	TGCAGCGTTGCCGGGAGGGGATACAATGAGCAGTTCTTC	CSVAGRGYNEQFF
TRBV18	-	once	TRBJ2-7	TGTGCCAGCTCCTGGACGCTTACCTACGAGCAGTACTTC	CASSWTLTYEQYF
TRBV23-1	-	many	TRBJ2-4	TGCGCCAGCACACGGGGCCTAGCCAAAAACATTCAGTACTTC	CASTRGLAKNIQYF
TRBV19	-	few	TRBJ2-4	TGTGCCAGTAGGCACAGGGTTCTTTTCTTC	CASRHRVLFF
TRBV7-8	TRBD2	-	TRBJ2-7	TGTGCCAGCAAAGTGACTAGCGGGACCTACGAGCAGTACTTC	CASKVTSGTYEQYF
TRBV7-2	-	few	TRBJ2-6	TGTGCCAGCAGTGCCAGGGCTGGGGCCAACGTCCTGACTTTC	CASSARAGANVLTF
TRBV29-1	-	few	TRBJ1-5	TGCAGCGTTGTAGGAGATAGCAATCAGCCCCAGCATTTT	CSVVGDSNQPQHF
TRBV7-2	TRBD1	-	TRBJ2-7	TGTGCCAGCAGCTTAAGGCAGGGGGCAGGCGAGCAGTACTTC	CASSLRQGAGEQYF
TRBV30	TRBD2	-	TRBJ2-3	TGTGCCTGGAGCTTAAGCCGGACTAGCGGCAACACAGATACGCAGTATTTT	CAWSLSRTSGNTDTQYF
TRBV19	-	few	TRBJ2-1	TGTGCCAGTAGTACCTACGTCTCCGATGAGCAGTTCTTC	CASSTYVSDEQFF
TRBV2	-	few	TRBJ2-7	TGTGCCAGCAGTGGGGTTGGGCTAGTTCGAGTCGAGCAGTACTTC	CASSGVGLVRVEQYF
TRBV27	-	-	TRBJ1-2	TGTGCCAGCAGTGGACTGGGGGGCGGGCTGGGCTATGGCTACACCTTC	CASSGLGGGLGYGYTF
TRBV25-1	-	-	TRBJ1-2	TGTGCCAGCACTAAAGGGGGGTTCTATGGCTACACCTTC	CASTKGGFYGYTF
TRBV28	TRBD2	few	TRBJ2-3	TGTGCCAGCAGTCAAGCGGGAGCCCTAAAGGCCCATACGCAGTATTTT	CASSQAGALKAHTQYF
TRBV11-3	TRBD2	few	TRBJ2-5	TGTGCCAGCACCCCAAGCGGGAGGTTCCAAGAGACCCAGTACTTC	CASTPSGRFQETQYF
TRBV18	-	-	TRBJ2-3	TGTGCCAGCTCACCCCTGGACTCCTCTAGCACAGATACGCAGTATTTT	CASSPLDSSSTDTQYF
TRBV6-5	-	few	TRBJ2-7	TGTGCCAGCACCCGGGACGGGAACTACGAGCAGTACTTC	CASTRDGNYEQYF
TRBV29-1	-	few	TRBJ1-4	TGCAGCGTTAGCCTGGGGAAGAGGGATGAAAAACTGTTTTTT	CSVSLGKRDEKLFF
TRBV2	-	few	TRBJ1-1	TGTGCCAGCTTGGGGAGGACTGAAGCTTTCTTT	CASLGRTEAFF
TRBV23-1	-	few	TRBJ2-5	TGCGCCAGCAGCCACCTGCTGGCTTCGGGGGAGACCCAGTACTTC	CASSHLLASGETQYF
TRBV7-9	-	-	TRBJ2-2	TGTGCCAGCAGCTTACTGGCCACCGGGGAGCTGTTTTTT	CASSLLATGELFF
TRBV28	TRBD1	-	TRBJ2-3	TGTGCCAGCAGTACGGGACAGATGGATACGCAGTATTTT	CASSTGQMDTQYF
TRBV15	-	-	TRBJ2-1	TGTGCCACCAGCGGGACACCAAATTCCTACAATGAGCAGTTCTTC	CATSGTPNSYNEQFF
TRBV27	TRBD2	few	TRBJ2-1	TGTGCCAGCAAAAGGACTAGCGTGGGGTTTGAGCAGTTCTTC	CASKRTSVGFEQFF
TRBV30	-	many	TRBJ2-7	TGTGCCTGGATTGGAAGGAACCGGCCCTACGAGCAGTACTTC	CAWIGRNRPYEQYF
TRBV29-1	-	few	TRBJ2-3	TGCAGCGCTGACACAGATACGCAGTATTTT	CSADTDTQYF
TRBV27	-	-	TRBJ2-3	TGTGCCAGCCGGACCAGCGTCCGCACAGATACGCAGTATTTT	CASRTSVRTDTQYF
TRBV4-2	-	few	TRBJ2-2	TGTGCCAGCAGCCAAGTCGGTCTGGAGAACACCGGGGAGCTGTTTTTT	CASSQVGLENTGELFF
TRBV5-1	TRBD1	few	TRBJ2-5	TGCGCCAGCAGCTTGGGGACAGGGGAAGAGACCCAGTACTTC	CASSLGTGEETQYF